The rows below give T cell receptor beta chains drawn from one sample of a study of T cells in Graves' hyperthyroidism and ophthalmopathy. MiXCR was run by TCRdb on the multiplex PCR reads, yielding one entry per CDR3 protein. Seen here are around 620,000 distinct CDR3 sequences, around 15% observed once, and the top ten hold approximately 3.9%. The sequencing input was blood. These receptors originate from a woman younger than 45 with Graves' hyperthyroidism. CDR3s include the opening cysteine and the closing phenylalanine or tryptophan. The D gene is left open where the match is weak. For some rows the clone size is stated as once, few or many, or as a class when expanded; others skip it.

size | J | D | V | CDR3 | DNA
many | TRBJ1-2 | TRBD1 | TRBV7-2 | CASSLARGGGYGYTF | TGTGCCAGCAGCTTAGCAAGAGGGGGCGGCTATGGCTACACCTTC
many | TRBJ2-3 | TRBD1 | TRBV28 | CASSQTTGGAGTQYF | TGTGCCAGCAGTCAGACCACAGGGGGCGCCGGTACGCAGTATTTT
- | TRBJ2-3 | TRBD1 | TRBV30 | CAWSSRGHSDTQYF | TGTGCCTGGAGTAGCAGGGGGCATTCAGATACGCAGTATTTT
- | TRBJ2-3 | TRBD2 | TRBV30 | CAWSPGTSGSWTDTQYF | TGTGCCTGGAGCCCCGGGACTAGCGGGAGCTGGACAGATACGCAGTATTTT
- | TRBJ1-5 | - | TRBV19 | CASSSRGYSNQPQHF | TGTGCCAGTAGCTCCCGGGGGTATAGCAATCAGCCCCAGCATTTT
many | TRBJ2-1 | - | TRBV28 | CASSGTPPANEQFF | TGTGCCAGCAGTGGGACACCCCCGGCCAATGAGCAGTTCTTC
few | TRBJ1-6 | - | TRBV6-1 | CASRDRRYPAESSYNSPLHF | TGTGCCAGCAGGGACCGACGGTATCCAGCCGAGAGCTCCTATAATTCACCCCTCCACTTT
- | TRBJ1-2 | - | TRBV7-8 | CASSSGARYGYTF | TGTGCCAGCAGCTCAGGGGCCCGCTATGGCTACACCTTC
many | TRBJ2-5 | - | TRBV28 | CASSWQYQETQYF | TGTGCCAGCAGTTGGCAGTACCAAGAGACCCAGTACTTC
- | TRBJ2-3 | TRBD2 | TRBV24-1 | CATSDLTGLAGETDTQYF | TGTGCCACCAGTGATCTAACGGGACTAGCGGGAGAAACAGATACGCAGTATTTT
- | TRBJ2-3 | - | TRBV11-3 | CASSPEVQNMATQYF | TGTGCCAGCAGCCCCGAAGTTCAGAACATGGCTACGCAGTATTTT
- | TRBJ2-1 | TRBD2 | TRBV2 | CASSGLAGLTYNEQFF | TGTGCCAGCAGTGGGCTAGCGGGTTTAACCTACAATGAGCAGTTCTTC
many | TRBJ2-1 | - | TRBV28 | CASSPLPRTVLQVYNEQFF | TGTGCCAGCAGTCCCCTCCCACGGACAGTCCTTCAGGTTTACAATGAGCAGTTCTTC
- | TRBJ2-1 | TRBD2 | TRBV9 | CASRKTDSGGVYNEQFF | TGTGCCAGCAGGAAGACCGATAGCGGGGGCGTCTACAATGAGCAGTTCTTC
few | TRBJ1-4 | TRBD1 | TRBV19 | CASTPWGQGREKLFF | TGTGCCAGTACCCCCTGGGGACAGGGCCGTGAAAAACTGTTTTTT
- | TRBJ2-1 | - | TRBV7-9 | CASSPNHLGDEQFF | TGTGCCAGCAGCCCCAATCATTTGGGAGATGAGCAGTTCTTC
many | TRBJ1-1 | TRBD1 | TRBV6-1 | CASSELTGGRGEAFF | TGTGCCAGCAGTGAACTGACAGGGGGACGTGGTGAAGCTTTCTTT
- | TRBJ2-3 | - | TRBV19 | CASSPLAGSTADTQYF | TGTGCCAGTAGTCCCTTGGCCGGGAGCACCGCAGATACGCAGTATTTT
- | TRBJ1-2 | TRBD1 | TRBV19 | CASNLTGTGYYGYTF | TGTGCCAGTAATCTGACCGGGACAGGGTACTATGGCTACACCTTC
few | TRBJ2-2 | - | TRBV6-1 | CASSSAANTGELFF | TGTGCCAGCAGTTCAGCGGCAAACACCGGGGAGCTGTTTTTT
many | TRBJ2-3 | - | TRBV30 | CAWTPSTDTQYF | TGTGCCTGGACGCCAAGCACAGATACGCAGTATTTT
- | TRBJ2-3 | TRBD1 | TRBV7-9 | CASSPGTGYADTQYF | TGTGCCAGCAGCCCCGGGACAGGGTACGCAGATACGCAGTATTTT
many | TRBJ2-1 | TRBD2 | TRBV30 | CASSSGYSNEQFF | TGTGCCTCCTCTAGCGGTTATTCGAATGAGCAGTTCTTC
many | TRBJ2-7 | TRBD2 | TRBV2 | CASSLGLADSYEQYF | TGTGCCAGCAGTTTGGGACTAGCGGATTCCTACGAGCAGTACTTC
many | TRBJ2-7 | - | TRBV20-1 | CSATRAQENYHEQYF | TGCAGTGCTACCCGGGCGCAGGAAAATTACCACGAGCAGTACTTC
many | TRBJ2-1 | TRBD2 | TRBV2 | CASRDGSAGGFYNEQFF | TGTGCCAGCAGGGACGGCTCGGCGGGAGGCTTCTACAATGAGCAGTTCTTC
- | TRBJ2-2 | TRBD1 | TRBV7-8 | CASSAQGNINTGELFF | TGTGCCAGCAGCGCACAGGGGAATATCAACACCGGGGAGCTGTTTTTT
- | TRBJ2-1 | TRBD2 | TRBV12-3/TRBV12-4 | CASEGSSGRAGEQFF | TGTGCCAGCGAGGGGTCAAGCGGGAGGGCCGGTGAGCAGTTCTTC
few | TRBJ1-5 | - | TRBV20-1 | CSAREGTQNQPQHF | TGCAGTGCTAGAGAAGGGACCCAAAATCAGCCCCAGCATTTT
- | TRBJ2-1 | TRBD2 | TRBV29-1 | CSVGTSGRAPFF | TGCAGCGTCGGGACTAGCGGGAGGGCCCCGTTCTTC
- | TRBJ2-1 | TRBD1 | TRBV29-1 | CSVEDPIATGKNNEQFF | TGCAGCGTTGAAGATCCGATTGCGACAGGGAAAAACAATGAGCAGTTCTTC
many | TRBJ1-5 | TRBD1 | TRBV19 | CASNPGTGGNQPQHF | TGTGCCAGTAATCCCGGGACAGGGGGCAATCAGCCCCAGCATTTT
few | TRBJ2-7 | TRBD2 | TRBV19 | CASSLSGSDFYEQYF | TGTGCCAGTAGTTTGAGCGGGAGTGATTTCTACGAGCAGTACTTC
- | TRBJ2-1 | - | TRBV19 | CASSAGINEQFF | TGTGCCAGTAGTGCAGGAATCAATGAGCAGTTCTTC
few | TRBJ2-5 | - | TRBV20-1 | CSAESWETQYF | TGCAGTGCTGAGAGTTGGGAGACCCAGTACTTC